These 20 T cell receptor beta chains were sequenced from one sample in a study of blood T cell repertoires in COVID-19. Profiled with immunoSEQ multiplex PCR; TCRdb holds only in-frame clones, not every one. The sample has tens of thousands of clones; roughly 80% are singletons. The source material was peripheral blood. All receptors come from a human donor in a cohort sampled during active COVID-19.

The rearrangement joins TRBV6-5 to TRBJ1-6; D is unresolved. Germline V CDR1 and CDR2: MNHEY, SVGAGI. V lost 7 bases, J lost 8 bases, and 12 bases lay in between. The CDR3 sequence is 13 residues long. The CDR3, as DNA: TGTGCCAGCAAGGAGGGAAGGGATTCACCCCTCCACTTT. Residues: CASKEGRDSPLHF.

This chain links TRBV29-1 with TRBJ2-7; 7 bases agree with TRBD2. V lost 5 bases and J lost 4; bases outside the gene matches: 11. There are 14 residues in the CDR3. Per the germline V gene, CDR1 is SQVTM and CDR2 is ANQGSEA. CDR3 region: CSVRIGRAAYEQYF. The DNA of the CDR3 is TGCAGCGTTCGGATTGGGAGGGCCGCTTACGAGCAGTACTTC.

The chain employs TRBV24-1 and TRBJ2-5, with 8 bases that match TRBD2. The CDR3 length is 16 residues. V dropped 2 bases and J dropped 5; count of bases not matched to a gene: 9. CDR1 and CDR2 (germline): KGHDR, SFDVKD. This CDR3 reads CATSDSPRGGWETQYF. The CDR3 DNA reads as TGTGCCACCAGTGATTCCCCGCGCGGGGGGTGGGAGACCCAGTACTTC.

Here the CDR3 DNA reads TGCGCCAGTACAGGGGAGGTGGGCAATCAGCCCCAGCATTTT. Protein sequence: CASTGEVGNQPQHF. V and J are TRBV10-2 and TRBJ1-5; 7 bases line up with TRBD1. The CDR3 sequence is 14 residues long. V was clipped by 9 bases and J by 2 bases; unmatched bases: 7. CDR1 is WSHSY and CDR2 is SAAADI in the germline V gene.

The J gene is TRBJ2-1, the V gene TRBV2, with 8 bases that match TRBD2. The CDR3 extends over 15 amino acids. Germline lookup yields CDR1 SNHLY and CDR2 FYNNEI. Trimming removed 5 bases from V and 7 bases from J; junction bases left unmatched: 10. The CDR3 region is CASSMRGAELNEQFF. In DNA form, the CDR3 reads TGTGCCAGCAGTATGCGGGGGGCCGAACTGAATGAGCAGTTCTTC.

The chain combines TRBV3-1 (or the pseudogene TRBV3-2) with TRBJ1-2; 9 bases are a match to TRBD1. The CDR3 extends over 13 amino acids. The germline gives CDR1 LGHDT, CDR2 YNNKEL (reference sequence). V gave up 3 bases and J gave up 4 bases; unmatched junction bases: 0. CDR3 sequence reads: CASSQGQGYGYTF. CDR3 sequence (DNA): TGTGCCAGCAGCCAGGGACAGGGCTATGGCTACACCTTC.

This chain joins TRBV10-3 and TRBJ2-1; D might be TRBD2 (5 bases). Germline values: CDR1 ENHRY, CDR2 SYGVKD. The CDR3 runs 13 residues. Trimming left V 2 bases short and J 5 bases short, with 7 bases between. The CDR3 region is CAISEVGDNEQFF. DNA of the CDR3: TGTGCCATCAGTGAGGTGGGAGACAATGAGCAGTTCTTC.

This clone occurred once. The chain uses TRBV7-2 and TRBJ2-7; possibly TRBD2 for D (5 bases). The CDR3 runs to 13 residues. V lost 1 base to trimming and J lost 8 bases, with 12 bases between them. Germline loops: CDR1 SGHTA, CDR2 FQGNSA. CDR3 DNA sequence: TGTGCCAGCAGCTTAGGGGGAGCGGAGAAGCAGTACTTC. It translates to CASSLGGAEKQYF.

As DNA, the CDR3 is TGTGCCAGCAGCTTGGCGGGGCAGGGGCTACAATCACCCCTCCACTTT. It translates to CASSLAGQGLQSPLHF. The gene calls are TRBV5-6 and TRBJ1-6, with D perhaps TRBD1 (6 bases). The CDR3 is 16 residues long. Germline loops: CDR1 SGHDT, CDR2 YYEEEE. Trimming shortened V by 0 bases and J by 10 bases, and 17 bases separated the two germline ends.

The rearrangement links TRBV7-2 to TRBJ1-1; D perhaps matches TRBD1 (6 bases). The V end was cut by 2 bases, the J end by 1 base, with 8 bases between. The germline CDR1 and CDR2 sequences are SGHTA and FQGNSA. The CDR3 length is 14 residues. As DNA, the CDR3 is TGTGCCAGCAGCTTATTGGGACAGAACACTGAAGCTTTCTTT. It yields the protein CASSLLGQNTEAFF.

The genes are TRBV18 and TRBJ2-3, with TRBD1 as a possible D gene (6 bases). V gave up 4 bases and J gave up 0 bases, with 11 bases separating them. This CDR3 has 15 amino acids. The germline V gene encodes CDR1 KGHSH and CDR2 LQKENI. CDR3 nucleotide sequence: TGTGCCAGCTCACACCGCGGACAGAGCACAGATACGCAGTATTTT. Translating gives CASSHRGQSTDTQYF.

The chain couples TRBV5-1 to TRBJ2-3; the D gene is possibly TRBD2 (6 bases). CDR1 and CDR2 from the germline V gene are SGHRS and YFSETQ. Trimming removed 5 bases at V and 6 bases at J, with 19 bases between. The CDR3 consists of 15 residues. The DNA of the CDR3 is TGCGCCAGCAGTGTTCGGGGAGGAGGTGCTGATACGCAGTATTTT. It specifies CASSVRGGGADTQYF.

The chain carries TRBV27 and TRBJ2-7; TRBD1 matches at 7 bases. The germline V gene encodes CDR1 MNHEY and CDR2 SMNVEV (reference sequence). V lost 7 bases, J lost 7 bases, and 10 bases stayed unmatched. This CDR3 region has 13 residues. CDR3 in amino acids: CASTSTGTSEQYF. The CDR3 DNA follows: TGTGCCAGCACCTCGACAGGGACCTCGGAGCAGTACTTC.

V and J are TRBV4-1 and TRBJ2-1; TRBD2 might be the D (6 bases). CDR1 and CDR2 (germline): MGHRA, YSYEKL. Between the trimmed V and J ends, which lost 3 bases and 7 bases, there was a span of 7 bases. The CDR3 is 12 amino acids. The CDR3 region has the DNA TGCGCCAGCAGCCAGACTAGGAATGAGCAGTTCTTC. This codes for CASSQTRNEQFF.

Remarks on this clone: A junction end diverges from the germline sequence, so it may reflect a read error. CDR3 in amino acids: CSVEGDRDSYEQYF. The CDR3 DNA is TGCAGCGTGGAAGGGGACAGGGACTCCTACGAGCAGTACTTC. This chain connects TRBV29-1 to TRBJ2-7; 9 bases are shared with TRBD1. The germline gives CDR1 SQVTM, CDR2 ANQGSEA. This CDR3 spans 14 amino acids.

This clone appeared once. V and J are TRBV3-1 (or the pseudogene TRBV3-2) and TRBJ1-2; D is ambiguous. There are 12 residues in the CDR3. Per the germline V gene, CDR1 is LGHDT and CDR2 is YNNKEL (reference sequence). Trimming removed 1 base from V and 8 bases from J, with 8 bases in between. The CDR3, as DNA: TGTGCCAGCAGCCAAGGAGGGAAGGGCTACACCTTC. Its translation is CASSQGGKGYTF.

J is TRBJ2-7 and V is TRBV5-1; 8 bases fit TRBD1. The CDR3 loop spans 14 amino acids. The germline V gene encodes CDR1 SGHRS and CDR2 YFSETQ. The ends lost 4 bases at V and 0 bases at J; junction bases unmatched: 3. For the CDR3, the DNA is TGCGCCAGCAGCAGGGGACAGGACTCCTACGAGCAGTACTTC. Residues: CASSRGQDSYEQYF.

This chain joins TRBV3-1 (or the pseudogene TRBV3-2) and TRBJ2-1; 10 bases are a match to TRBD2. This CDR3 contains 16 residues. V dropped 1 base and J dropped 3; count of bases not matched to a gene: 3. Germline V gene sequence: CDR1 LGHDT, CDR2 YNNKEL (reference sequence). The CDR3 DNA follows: TGTGCCAGCAGCCAAGGAGCGGGAGGGCACTACAATGAGCAGTTCTTC. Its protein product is CASSQGAGGHYNEQFF.

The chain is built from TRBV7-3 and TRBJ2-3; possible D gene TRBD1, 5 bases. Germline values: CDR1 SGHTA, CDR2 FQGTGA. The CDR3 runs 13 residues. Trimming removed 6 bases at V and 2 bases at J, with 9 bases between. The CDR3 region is CASSQGVTDTQYF. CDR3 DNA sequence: TGTGCCAGCAGTCAGGGCGTCACAGATACGCAGTATTTT.

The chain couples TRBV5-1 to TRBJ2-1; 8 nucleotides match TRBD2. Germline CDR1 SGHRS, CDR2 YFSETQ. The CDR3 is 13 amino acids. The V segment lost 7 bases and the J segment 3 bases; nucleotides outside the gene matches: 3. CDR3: CASQAGDYNEQFF. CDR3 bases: TGCGCCAGCCAAGCGGGAGACTACAATGAGCAGTTCTTC. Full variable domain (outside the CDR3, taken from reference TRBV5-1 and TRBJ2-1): KAGVTQTPRYLIKTRGQQVTLSCSPISGHRSVSWYQQTPGQGLQFLFEYFSETQRNKGNFPGRFSGRQFSNSRSEMNVSTLELGDSALYLCASQAGDYNEQFFGPGTRLTVL.